Presented here are 8 T cell receptor beta chains from one specimen sequenced in a study of post-analysis software for immune sequencing data (dated by TCRdb to the mid-2010s). Their target antigens are unknown. Receptors were amplified or captured by PCR. Reads for this sample came from an Illumina HiSeq 2500. To reduce PCR and sequencing biases, unique molecular identifiers were built into the TCR beta cDNA libraries. TCRdb trimmed public reads at Q25 via fastp, called clones via MiXCR and kept in-frame beta chains. Rows are unified per CDR3 protein, each entry keeping the most common DNA and genes. This sample is represented by about 540,000 distinct CDR3 sequences; 30% to 40% of them were singletons. The ten largest account for 5% to 6% of the sample. Points the paper makes about the study in general: Significantly higher frequencies in patients than in controls were found for about five TRBV segments, including TRBV5-6, TRBV5-1 and TRBV20-1.

Sequenced sample: blood. These receptors were taken from a girl between 2 and 17 years old with multiple sclerosis.

J is TRBJ1-2 and V is TRBV20-1; D ambiguous. Germline V gives CDR1 DFQATT, CDR2 SNEGSKA (reference sequence). Trimming pared 3 bases from V and 3 bases from J, leaving 20 bases between. There are 16 residues in the CDR3. CDR3 DNA sequence: TGCAGTGCTAGCCCACCACAGACAACAGCTGACTATGGCTACACCTTC. Encoded protein: CSASPPQTTADYGYTF.

The chain carries TRBV4-1 and TRBJ2-5, with 12 bases identical to TRBD2. Germline CDR1 is MGHRA and CDR2 is YSYEKL. This CDR3 has 16 residues. V lost 5 bases and J lost 4; bases outside the gene matches: 8. The CDR3 coding sequence is TGCGCCAGCAGCTCCGCTAGCGGGGGGGCAGTAGAGACCCAGTACTTC. Translating it yields CASSSASGGAVETQYF.

This clonotype was recorded a few times. V usage is TRBV10-3 and J usage is TRBJ2-5; TRBD1 is a possible D gene (6 bases). This CDR3 comprises 14 residues. Between the trimmed V and J ends, which lost 11 bases and 1 base, there was a span of 17 bases. The germline CDR1 and CDR2 sequences are ENHRY and SYGVKD. The CDR3 sequence is CALHDRRIQETQYF. Here the CDR3 DNA reads TGTGCCCTACACGACAGGCGAATCCAAGAGACCCAGTACTTC.

The chain uses TRBV14 and TRBJ1-2; D is unclear. V was pared by 1 base and J by 4 bases, with 7 bases between. From germline, CDR1 is SGHDN and CDR2 FVKESK. The CDR3 is made up of 13 amino acids. CDR3 residues: CASSQAVSYGYTF. CDR3 bases: TGTGCCAGCAGCCAAGCTGTTAGCTATGGCTACACCTTC. Full variable domain (missing parts from reference TRBV14 and TRBJ1-2): EAGVTQFPSHSVIEKGQTVTLRCDPISGHDNLYWYRRVMGKEIKFLLHFVKESKQDESGMPNNRFLAERTGGTYSTLKVQPAELEDSGVYFCASSQAVSYGYTFGSGTRLTVV.

This clonotype appeared a few times. The chain has TRBV20-1 and TRBJ1-2; D is undetermined. The germline V and J ends were trimmed by 4 bases and 4 bases, with 16 bases remaining between them. Germline CDR1 and CDR2: DFQATT and SNEGSKA (reference sequence). The CDR3 is made up of 14 amino acids. The CDR3 reads CSATRTSRVYGYTF. CDR3 bases: TGCAGTGCTACAAGGACGTCGCGGGTCTATGGCTACACCTTC.

The V and J genes are TRBV24-1 and TRBJ2-2; D may be TRBD2 (6 bases). There are 16 residues in the CDR3. Germline-derived CDR1 and CDR2 are KGHDR and SFDVKD. V lost 4 bases and J lost 4, with 15 bases in between. The chain's CDR3 is CATSDRDRGFTGELFF. Here the CDR3 DNA reads TGTGCCACCAGTGACCGGGACCGGGGGTTCACCGGGGAGCTGTTTTTT.

A few counts support this clonotype. V is TRBV27 and J is TRBJ1-1; D gene uncertain. The CDR3 is made up of 14 amino acids. The germline V gene has CDR1 MNHEY and CDR2 SMNVEV (reference sequence). V lost 1 base and J 2 bases, leaving 8 bases between the germline ends. The CDR3 reads CASSLLSFNTEAFF. The CDR3 bases are TGTGCCAGCAGTTTATTAAGCTTCAACACTGAAGCTTTCTTT.

As DNA, the CDR3 is TGTGCCAGCAGCACCTGGAGAACTAATGAAAAACTGTTTTTT. Translated, it gives CASSTWRTNEKLFF. The gene calls are TRBV13 and TRBJ1-4, with D uncertain. The CDR3 is 14 residues long. V was pared by 5 bases and J by 1 base, with 8 bases between. The germline gives CDR1 PRHDT, CDR2 FYEKMQ (reference sequence).